This T cell receptor (beta chain) is from a study of response to subunit inactivated influenza vaccine. Broader study findings: New T cells are recruited in small numbers by each seasonal influenza vaccination, according to the authors' suggestion.

On this clonotype itself: What it binds is unknown.

TCRdb passed the RT-PCR reads through MiXCR, listing each CDR3 protein once. The sample lists about 800,000 distinct CDR3 sequences, around 20% seen once, with roughly 10% in the top ten. This sequence was found in a man aged 45-65 years who received an inactivated influenza vaccine. The sequenced sample was PBMCs from blood, obtained more than 4 days after vaccination.

The CDR3: CATSSKAGTGPSGELFF. The CDR3 bases are TGTGCCACCAGCAGTAAAGCCGGAACAGGGCCTTCCGGGGAGCTGTTTTTT. This sequence joins TRBV15 and TRBJ2-2, with D possibly matching TRBD1 (6 bases). Between the trimmed V and J ends, which lost 3 bases and 6 bases, there was a span of 20 bases. CDR1 is LNHNV and CDR2 is YYDKDF in the germline V gene (reference sequence). This CDR3 is 17 amino acids long.